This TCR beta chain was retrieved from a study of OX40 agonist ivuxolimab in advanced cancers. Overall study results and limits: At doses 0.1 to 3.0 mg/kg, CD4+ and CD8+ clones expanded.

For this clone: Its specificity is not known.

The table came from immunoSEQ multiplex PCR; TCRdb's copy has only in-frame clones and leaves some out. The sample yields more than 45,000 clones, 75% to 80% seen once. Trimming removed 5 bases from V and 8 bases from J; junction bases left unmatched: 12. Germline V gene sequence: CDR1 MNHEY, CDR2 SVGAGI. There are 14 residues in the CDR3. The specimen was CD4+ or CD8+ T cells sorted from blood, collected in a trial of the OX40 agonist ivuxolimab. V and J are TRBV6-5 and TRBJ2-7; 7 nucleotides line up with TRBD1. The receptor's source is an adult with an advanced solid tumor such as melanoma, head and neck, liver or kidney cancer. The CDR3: CASSTPGQPLKQYF. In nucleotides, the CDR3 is TGTGCCAGCAGTACCCCGGGACAGCCTTTGAAGCAGTACTTC.